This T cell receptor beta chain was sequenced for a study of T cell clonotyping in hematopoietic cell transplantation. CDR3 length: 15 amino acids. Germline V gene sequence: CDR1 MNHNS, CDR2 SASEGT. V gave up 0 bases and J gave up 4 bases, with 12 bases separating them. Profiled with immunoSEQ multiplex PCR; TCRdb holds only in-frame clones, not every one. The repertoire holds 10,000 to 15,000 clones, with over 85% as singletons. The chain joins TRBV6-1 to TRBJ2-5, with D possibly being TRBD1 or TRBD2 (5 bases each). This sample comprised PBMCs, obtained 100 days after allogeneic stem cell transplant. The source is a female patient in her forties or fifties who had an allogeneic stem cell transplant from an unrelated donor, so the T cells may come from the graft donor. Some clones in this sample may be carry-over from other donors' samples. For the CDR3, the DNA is TGTGCCAGCAGTGAAGCGAGGTTCGGGGCAGAGACCCAGTACTTC. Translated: CASSEARFGAETQYF.